These 10 T cell receptor beta chains originate from one sample sequenced in a study of siplizumab effects on memory and regulatory T cells. Method: immunoSEQ multiplex PCR; TCRdb's copy keeps in-frame clones and lacks some. The sample gives about 100,000 clones, less than 95% of which show up once; 1% to 1.5% is in the top ten. Material: non-Treg CD4+ T cells sorted from blood. All receptors derive from a human donor in good health.

CDR3 sequence: CASSYPTSGSSYEQYF. The DNA for the CDR3 is TGTGCCAGCAGTTACCCGACTAGCGGGAGTTCCTACGAGCAGTACTTC. V is TRBV6-5 and J is TRBJ2-7; TRBD2 agrees at 12 bases. Germline CDR1 reads MNHEY; CDR2 reads SVGAGI. This CDR3 spans 16 amino acids. Trimming at V came to 2 bases and at J to 1 base, leaving 3 bases not matched to a gene.

The CDR3 DNA reads TGTGCCAGCAGACTTAAATCCGGACACCATAGCAATCAGCCCCAGCATTTT. Its translation is CASRLKSGHHSNQPQHF. This sequence joins TRBV27 and TRBJ1-5, with a possible D match to TRBD1 (5 bases). The length of the CDR3 is 17 residues. The germline CDR1 and CDR2 sequences are MNHEY and SMNVEV (reference sequence). The V gene lost 6 bases and the J gene lost 0 bases, with 18 bases spanning the gap.

The chain links TRBV20-1 to TRBJ2-1; D unresolved. The V end was cut by 0 bases, the J end by 4 bases, with 1 base between. The CDR3 totals 11 residues. The germline V gene has CDR1 DFQATT and CDR2 SNEGSKA (reference sequence). CDR3 region: CSARDYNEQFF. The CDR3 DNA reads as TGCAGTGCTAGAGATTACAATGAGCAGTTCTTC.

In DNA, the CDR3 is TGTGCCAGCAGCTTGGTGTTGGGCGAGCAGTACTTC. Amino acid sequence: CASSLVLGEQYF. The chain carries TRBV5-4 and TRBJ2-7, with D hard to call. This CDR3 comprises 12 residues. From germline, CDR1 is SGHNT and CDR2 YYREEE (reference sequence). V shed 0 bases and J shed 6 bases, with 7 bases lying between them.

This chain connects TRBV5-6 to TRBJ2-7, with a weak D call TRBD2 (6 bases). Between the trimmed V and J ends, which lost 4 bases and 2 bases, there was a span of 22 bases. The CDR3 extends over 17 amino acids. CDR1 SGHDT and CDR2 YYEEEE come from the germline V gene. The CDR3 loop reads CASSPEGLIILTYEQYF. The DNA for the CDR3 is TGTGCCAGCAGCCCAGAAGGACTAATAATTCTCACCTACGAGCAGTACTTC.

The J gene is TRBJ2-7, the V gene TRBV19; 8 bases line up with TRBD2. This CDR3 contains 12 residues. V lost 10 bases and J lost 2; bases outside the gene matches: 4. CDR1 LNHDA and CDR2 SQIVND come from the germline V gene (reference sequence). CDR3 coding DNA: TGTGCCACGACTAGCGCCACCTACGAGCAGTACTTC. Its translation: CATTSATYEQYF.

This chain joins TRBV14 and TRBJ2-5; D possibly matches TRBD1 or TRBD2 (6 bases each). The CDR3 loop spans 17 amino acids. Germline CDR1 reads SGHDN; CDR2 reads FVKESK. Trimming left V 3 bases short and J 4 bases short, with 21 bases between. CDR3 bases: TGTGCCAGCAGCCAGAGGGGGGCAGCCTCCCCCTTAGAGACCCAGTACTTC. It yields the protein CASSQRGAASPLETQYF. The entire variable domain, with the rest obtained from reference TRBV14 and TRBJ2-5, is as follows: EAGVTQFPSHSVIEKGQTVTLRCDPISGHDNLYWYRRVMGKEIKFLLHFVKESKQDESGMPNNRFLAERTGGTYSTLKVQPAELEDSGVYFCASSQRGAASPLETQYFGPGTRLLVL.

The chain employs TRBV14 and TRBJ1-1; the D is unclear. Trimming stripped 5 bases from V and 1 base from J, with 17 bases between. This CDR3 region has 16 residues. Per germline, CDR1 SGHDN and CDR2 FVKESK. CDR3 in DNA: TGTGCCAGCAGCTTAATGGATCGCAGAAAGAACACTGAAGCTTTCTTT. This sequence encodes CASSLMDRRKNTEAFF.

The chain combines TRBV28 with TRBJ2-2; TRBD2 matches at 12 bases. The CDR3 length is 16 residues. CDR1 and CDR2 from the germline V gene are MDHEN and SYDVKM. Trimming at V came to 5 bases and at J to 8 bases, leaving 9 bases not matched to a gene. The CDR3 region is CASSKTSGSPLGELFF. The CDR3 bases are TGTGCCAGCAGTAAGACTAGCGGGAGCCCCCTGGGGGAGCTGTTTTTT.

The CDR3 reads CASSVDPGYSYNEQFF. The CDR3 coding sequence is TGTGCCAGCAGCGTAGATCCGGGCTACTCCTACAATGAGCAGTTCTTC. The chain is built from TRBV9 and TRBJ2-1; D is unresolved. This CDR3 is built from 16 residues. The V end was cut by 0 bases, the J end by 0 bases, with 10 bases between. Germline V lookup: CDR1 SGDLS, CDR2 YYNGEE.